This entry concerns a single T cell receptor beta chain. Then a second PCR, running roughly 7 to 11 cycles, was carried out with a sample-barcoded 5' primer and a J-beta primer mix. TCRdb ran MiXCR on the 5' RACE reads and lists one entry per CDR3 protein. The data show 1,500,000 or so distinct CDR3 sequences, approximately 43% seen once. The sample originates from a study of blood T cells in healthy people across ages. CDR1 ENHRY and CDR2 SYGVKD come from the germline V gene. This CDR3 has 13 residues. V shed 6 bases, J shed 6 bases, and the junction held 4 bases outside the gene matches. Approximately 10 milliliters was the volume of peripheral blood drawn from each donor. The amount of total RNA extracted per sample was at least 5 micrograms.

Sequenced: blood. The clonotype originates from a young woman in good health. The chain employs TRBV10-3 and TRBJ2-1; 8 nucleotides match TRBD1. CDR3 residues: CAIRSDRANEQFF. CDR3 sequence (DNA): TGTGCCATCAGATCGGACAGGGCCAATGAGCAGTTCTTC.